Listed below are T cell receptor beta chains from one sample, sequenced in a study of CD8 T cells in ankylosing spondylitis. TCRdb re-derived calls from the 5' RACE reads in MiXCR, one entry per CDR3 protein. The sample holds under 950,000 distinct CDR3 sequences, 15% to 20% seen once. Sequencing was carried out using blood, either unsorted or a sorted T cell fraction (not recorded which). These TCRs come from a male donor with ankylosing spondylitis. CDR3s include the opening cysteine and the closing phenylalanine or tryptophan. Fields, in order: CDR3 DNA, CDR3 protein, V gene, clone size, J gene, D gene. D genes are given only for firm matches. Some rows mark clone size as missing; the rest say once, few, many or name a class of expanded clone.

TGCGCCAGCAGCCAGGATTTAGCGGGAGGGAGCACAGATACGCAGTATTTT | CASSQDLAGGSTDTQYF | TRBV4-3 | NA | TRBJ2-3 | TRBD2
TGTGCCTGGGGGACAGGGAGCCCTGAAGCTTTCTTT | CAWGTGSPEAFF | TRBV30 | NA | TRBJ1-1 | TRBD1
TGCGCCAGCAGCCAAGATCAGGGGCCTGCAACTAATGAAAAACTGTTTTTT | CASSQDQGPATNEKLFF | TRBV4-3 | few | TRBJ1-4 | NA
TGCAGTGCTAGAGATCAGGGGAGCGGGAGAGGAGGCAATGAGCAGTTCTTC | CSARDQGSGRGGNEQFF | TRBV20-1 | few | TRBJ2-1 | TRBD2
TGTGCCAGCAGTTACACACAGGAGAACACCGGGGAGCTGTTTTTT | CASSYTQENTGELFF | TRBV6-5 | NA | TRBJ2-2 | NA
TGTGCCAGCACCTCCGGGACATACTACGAGCAGTACTTC | CASTSGTYYEQYF | TRBV6-1 | few | TRBJ2-7 | NA
TGTGCCAGCAGCTGGCCGGGACTAGACAATGAGCAGTTCTTC | CASSWPGLDNEQFF | TRBV7-6 | NA | TRBJ2-1 | TRBD2
TGCAGTGCTAGAGATCTTGGGGCTAACTATGGCTACACCTTC | CSARDLGANYGYTF | TRBV20-1 | few | TRBJ1-2 | NA
TGTGCCAGCAGCTTGGAGGGCAGGGGGATGGACGAGCAGTACTTC | CASSLEGRGMDEQYF | TRBV11-2 | NA | TRBJ2-7 | NA
TGCGCCAGCAGCCAAGATCCCCGCTTTGCGGGTCAAGAGACCCAGTACTTC | CASSQDPRFAGQETQYF | TRBV4-1 | NA | TRBJ2-5 | NA
TGTGCCAGCAGCTTAGGTGGACAGGCTGGCGATTACGAGCAGTACTTC | CASSLGGQAGDYEQYF | TRBV7-2 | NA | TRBJ2-7 | TRBD1
TGTGCCAGCCGTTCCCAGGGGATATACGAGCAGTACTTC | CASRSQGIYEQYF | TRBV12-3/TRBV12-4 | NA | TRBJ2-7 | NA
TGCAGCGTTGAAGGAGGGCCGACCTACGAGCAGTACTTC | CSVEGGPTYEQYF | TRBV29-1 | many | TRBJ2-7 | NA
TGCAGTGCTAGTGCTTCTGGTAGGGCCGGGGACTATGGCTACACCTTC | CSASASGRAGDYGYTF | TRBV20-1 | many | TRBJ1-2 | NA
TGTGCCAGCAGCTTGAGGCAGGGGGGAAACCTGAACTATGGCTACACCTTC | CASSLRQGGNLNYGYTF | TRBV5-5 | few | TRBJ1-2 | TRBD1
TGTGCCACCAGCAGGGAAGCAGATACGCAGTATTTT | CATSREADTQYF | TRBV24-1 | NA | TRBJ2-3 | NA
TGTGCCAGCAGCCCTAACGGGAGAGGAGGCGGGGAGCTGTTTTTT | CASSPNGRGGGELFF | TRBV27 | NA | TRBJ2-2 | NA
TGTGCCAGCAGTTACCGGGACAGAGACTATGGCTACACCTTC | CASSYRDRDYGYTF | TRBV7-9 | few | TRBJ1-2 | TRBD1
TGTGCCAGCAGCCCTGGTTGGATGAGTGCGCAGTATTTT | CASSPGWMSAQYF | TRBV11-2 | NA | TRBJ2-3 | NA
TGTGCCACCAGCAGAGATTTAGCGGGGGTTTCGGGCATTCAGTACTTC | CATSRDLAGVSGIQYF | TRBV15 | few | TRBJ2-4 | TRBD2
TGTGCCAGCAGCCCGCTGACAGGAACGGCCACTGAAGCTTTCTTT | CASSPLTGTATEAFF | TRBV4-2 | many | TRBJ1-1 | NA
TGTGCCATCAGTGAACGACAGGGCCAAGAGACCCAGTACTTC | CAISERQGQETQYF | TRBV10-3 | few | TRBJ2-5 | TRBD1
TGTGCCAGCAGTTTAGGGAGCAGGTCCTACGAGCAGTACTTC | CASSLGSRSYEQYF | TRBV12-3/TRBV12-4 | many | TRBJ2-7 | NA
TGCAGTGCTAGAGATGGAGGACTAGGGTACAATGAGCAGTTCTTC | CSARDGGLGYNEQFF | TRBV20-1 | NA | TRBJ2-1 | TRBD2
TGTGCCAGCAGCACTGGTCGGGGAAGAGCCGGGGAGCTGTTTTTT | CASSTGRGRAGELFF | TRBV7-2 | few | TRBJ2-2 | NA
TGTGCCAGCAGTCCCCTCCAGAAATACAATGAGCAGTTCTTC | CASSPLQKYNEQFF | TRBV28 | few | TRBJ2-1 | NA
TGCGCCAGCGGATCAAAGGGGAACACTGAAGCTTTCTTT | CASGSKGNTEAFF | TRBV5-1 | many | TRBJ1-1 | NA
TGTGCCAGCAGAAGGACAGGAGAGCTCACTGAAGCTTTCTTT | CASRRTGELTEAFF | TRBV5-6 | NA | TRBJ1-1 | TRBD1
TGTGCCTGGGAGGGGCGGGACGGTGAAGCTTTCTTT | CAWEGRDGEAFF | TRBV30 | NA | TRBJ1-1 | NA
TGCAGCGTGGGATTGGGGGCTAAGAACACTGAAGCTTTCTTT | CSVGLGAKNTEAFF | TRBV29-1 | NA | TRBJ1-1 | NA